One and the same sample provided the 12 T cell receptor beta chains below, sequenced in a study of prognosis after radiotherapy for stage I lung cancer. Genomic DNA served as the source from which two-round multiplex PCR generated TCR beta CDR3 amplicons. Gene-specific TRBV and TRBJ primers were used in PCR round one. A single record per CDR3 protein comes from TCRdb applying MiXCR to the multiplex PCR reads. The sample holds some 56,000 distinct CDR3 sequences, about 26% seen once. Sequences were derived from PBMCs, sampled before or after stereotactic body radiation therapy (not recorded which). The source of these receptors is a donor aged 50 or older with non-small cell lung cancer.

This clonotype came up many times. The CDR3, as DNA: TGTGCCAGCAGTTTGAACAGCGAAGTCTATGGCTACACCTTC. It specifies CASSLNSEVYGYTF. This chain uses TRBV12-3 or TRBV12-4 with TRBJ1-2; D unclear. The CDR3 runs 14 residues. The ends were cut back, 3 bases at V and 4 bases at J, with 12 bases in the middle.

There are many counts of this clonotype. This chain uses TRBV11-2 with TRBJ1-1; no clear D. This CDR3 spans 14 amino acids. Trimming removed 3 bases from V and 4 bases from J, with 12 bases in between. CDR1 and CDR2 from the germline V gene are SGHAT and FQNNGV. The CDR3 sequence is CASSFGVLVTEAFF. The CDR3 DNA reads as TGTGCCAGCAGCTTTGGGGTACTTGTCACTGAAGCTTTCTTT. The entire variable domain, with the rest obtained from reference TRBV11-2 and TRBJ1-1, is as follows: EAGVAQSPRYKIIEKRQSVAFWCNPISGHATLYWYQQILGQGPKLLIQFQNNGVVDDSQLPKDRFSAERLKGVDSTLKIQPAKLEDSAVYLCASSFGVLVTEAFFGQGTRLTVV.

This clonotype was seen once. One end of the junction fails to match germline, which may point to a read error. The CDR3 sequence: CATKAGQVDFSDTQYF. The DNA of the CDR3 is TGCGCCACCAAGGCTGGACAGGTGGACTTCTCCGATACGCAGTATTTT. The chain links TRBV24-1 to TRBJ2-3, with 7 bases identical to TRBD1. The germline V gene has CDR1 KGHDR and CDR2 SFDVKD. The CDR3 runs to 16 residues.

The V gene is TRBV6-5, the J gene TRBJ2-1; 13 bases match TRBD2. Germline V gene sequence: CDR1 MNHEY, CDR2 SVGAGI. The CDR3 length is 18 residues. The V and J ends lost 4 bases and 7 bases, in that order; junction bases with no gene match: 13. The CDR3 sequence: CASSWPPSGTSGKNEQFF. In DNA, the CDR3 is TGTGCCAGCAGTTGGCCTCCCTCCGGGACTAGCGGGAAGAATGAGCAGTTCTTC.

This clonotype was seen ten or more times. The chain recombines TRBV7-9 with TRBJ1-2, with D possibly TRBD1 on 6 matching bases. In germline, CDR1 is SEHNR, CDR2 FQNEAQ (reference sequence). The CDR3 consists of 16 residues. V was trimmed by 5 bases and J by 4 bases, leaving 20 bases between them. CDR3 protein: CASSHNLRDTTYGYTF. DNA for the CDR3: TGTGCCAGCAGCCATAATCTCCGGGACACCACCTATGGCTACACCTTC.

The sample holds many counts of this clonotype. The chain recombines TRBV20-1 with TRBJ1-1; maybe TRBD1 (5 bases). Germline values: CDR1 DFQATT, CDR2 SNEGSKA (reference sequence). The V end was cut by 6 bases, the J end by 1 base, with 12 bases between. The CDR3 totals 13 residues. As DNA, the CDR3 is TGCAGTGCAGGGGCAGGGCGGAACACTGAAGCTTTCTTT. Translation gives CSAGAGRNTEAFF.

This chain connects TRBV24-1 to TRBJ2-1, with 8 bases identical to TRBD2. Per the germline V gene, CDR1 is KGHDR and CDR2 is SFDVKD. The V gene end was trimmed by 4 bases and the J gene end by 15 bases; junction bases not matched to a gene: 10. The CDR3 is 13 residues long. Here the CDR3 reads CATSEVAGGHTFF. In DNA form, the CDR3 reads TGTGCCACCAGTGAAGTGGCGGGGGGCCACACGTTCTTC.

On this clonotype itself: It may be a read error: a sequence one base away is much more abundant. The gene calls are TRBV20-1 and TRBJ1-2, with 7 bases identical to TRBD1. V shed 3 bases and J 4 bases; nucleotides not matched to a gene: 5. This CDR3 is 13 amino acids long. Per germline, CDR1 DFQATT and CDR2 SNEGSKA (reference sequence). CDR3 DNA: TGCAGTGCTAGGATACAGGGGCCCTATGGCTACACCTTC. Translation: CSARIQGPYGYTF.

Worth noting for this clonotype: A far bigger clonotype differs at one base, so this is likely a read error. The genes are TRBV6-9 and TRBJ2-7; maybe TRBD2 (7 bases). The CDR3 totals 14 residues. Trimming took off 3 bases at V and 9 bases at J, with 18 bases between the two ends. Germline V gene data show CDR1 as MNHGY and CDR2 as SVAAGI. The DNA for the CDR3 is TGTGCCAGCAGTTACGGGAGGACAGTATCTGGGCAGTACTTC. The encoded protein is CASSYGRTVSGQYF.

The table lists this clonotype with a few counts. This could be a read error, since a much larger clone is one nucleotide away. The V and J genes are TRBV30 and TRBJ2-5, with D tentatively TRBD1 (6 bases). Germline V gene lookup returns CDR1 GTSNPN and CDR2 SVGIG (reference sequence). This CDR3 contains 13 residues. Trimming left V 7 bases short and J 2 bases short, with 14 bases between. CDR3 coding DNA: TGTGCCTACCGGGACAAAAATCAAGAGACCCAGTACTTC. It specifies CAYRDKNQETQYF.

This clonotype was seen repeatedly, ten times or more. V gene TRBV3-1 combines with J gene TRBJ1-3; the D is unclear. The CDR3 is 17 residues long. V shed 1 base and J shed 0 bases, with 13 bases lying between them. Germline lookup yields CDR1 LGHDT and CDR2 YNNKEL (reference sequence). CDR3 region: CASSQVLRQASGNTIYF. Here the CDR3 DNA reads TGTGCCAGCAGCCAAGTCCTGCGGCAGGCCTCTGGAAACACCATATATTTT.

As concerns this clonotype: A far larger clone is one nucleotide away, so this likely arose from a read error. V gene TRBV6-5 combines with J gene TRBJ2-7; D call uncertain. The CDR3 consists of 11 residues. CDR1 is MNHEY, CDR2 SVGAGI, per germline. CDR3: CASRYSHEQYF. CDR3 bases: TGTGCCAGCAGATACTCTCACGAGCAGTACTTC.